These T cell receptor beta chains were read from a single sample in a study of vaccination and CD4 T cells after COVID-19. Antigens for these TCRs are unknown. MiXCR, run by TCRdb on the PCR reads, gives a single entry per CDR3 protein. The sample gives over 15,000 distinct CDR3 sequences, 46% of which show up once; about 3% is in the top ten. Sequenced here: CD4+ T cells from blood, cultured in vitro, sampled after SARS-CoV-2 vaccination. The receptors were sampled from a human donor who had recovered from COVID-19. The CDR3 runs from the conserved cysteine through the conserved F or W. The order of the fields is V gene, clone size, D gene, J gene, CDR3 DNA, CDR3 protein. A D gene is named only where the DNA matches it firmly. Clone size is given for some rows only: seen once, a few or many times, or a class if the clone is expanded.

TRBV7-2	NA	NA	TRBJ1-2	TGTGCCAGCAGCTCTCTGGGGACCGGCTACACCTTC	CASSSLGTGYTF
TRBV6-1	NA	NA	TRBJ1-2	TGTGCCAGCAGTGAAGTCTTAGGCAGGGTTGACTATGGCTACACCTTC	CASSEVLGRVDYGYTF
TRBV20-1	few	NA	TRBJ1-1	TGCAGTGCTAGAGGCCAGGGTGGGACTGAAGCTTTCTTT	CSARGQGGTEAFF
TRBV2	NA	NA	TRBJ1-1	TGTGCCAGCAGTGATTTGGCAGGGATAGACACTGAAGCTTTCTTT	CASSDLAGIDTEAFF
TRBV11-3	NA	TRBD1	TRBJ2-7	TGTGCCAGCAGCAGGGAAGGACAGGGGAACCACGAGCAGTACTTC	CASSREGQGNHEQYF
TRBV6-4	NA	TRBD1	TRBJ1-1	TGTGCCAGCAGTGTCCACAGGGGGACTGAAGCTTTCTTT	CASSVHRGTEAFF
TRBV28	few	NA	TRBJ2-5	TGTGCCAGCAGTTCTCGAGGGACCCAGTACTTC	CASSSRGTQYF
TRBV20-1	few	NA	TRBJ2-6	TGCAGTGCTAGAGATGCTCGGGCCCGCTCTGGGGCCAACGTCCTGACTTTC	CSARDARARSGANVLTF
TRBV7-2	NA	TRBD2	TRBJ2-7	TGTGCCAGCAGCTTCAGACTAGCGGGGGGGAGTTTCTACGAGCAGTACTTC	CASSFRLAGGSFYEQYF
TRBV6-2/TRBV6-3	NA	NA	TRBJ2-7	TGTGCCAGCTCCCCCAGGGCCCCCTCCTACGAGCAGTACTTC	CASSPRAPSYEQYF
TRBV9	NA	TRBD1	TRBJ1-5	TGTGCCAGCAGCATAGGACCCGGGACAGGGGCTCAGCATTTT	CASSIGPGTGAQHF
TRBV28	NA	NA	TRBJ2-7	TGTGCCAGCAGTTTCCCCCAGCGAACTTCCTACGAGCAGTACTTC	CASSFPQRTSYEQYF
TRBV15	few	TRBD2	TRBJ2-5	TGTGCCACCAGCGGGGCTAGCGGGAGCGGAGAGACCCAGTACTTC	CATSGASGSGETQYF
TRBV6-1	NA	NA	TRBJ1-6	TGTGCCAGCAGTGAAAAGGGGGGTGAGGCTTCACCCCTCCACTTT	CASSEKGGEASPLHF
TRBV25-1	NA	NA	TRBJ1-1	TGTGCCAGCAGACGACTCGCTGAAGCTTTCTTT	CASRRLAEAFF
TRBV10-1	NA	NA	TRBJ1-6	TGCGCCAGCAGTGACAGCCCAGGATCACCCCTCCACTTT	CASSDSPGSPLHF
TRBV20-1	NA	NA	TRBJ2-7	TGCAGTGCGCCGACAGTATACGAGCAGTACTTC	CSAPTVYEQYF
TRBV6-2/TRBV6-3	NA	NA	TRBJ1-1	TGTGCCAGCAGTTACTCGACCGAGGGCGAGTACACTGAAGCTTTCTTT	CASSYSTEGEYTEAFF
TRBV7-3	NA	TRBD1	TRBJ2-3	TGTGCCAGCAGCTTATCAGGACAGGGGGCAGATACGCAGTATTTT	CASSLSGQGADTQYF
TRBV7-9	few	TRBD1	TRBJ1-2	TGTGCCAGCAGCTCAGACAGGGCCTATGGCTACACCTTC	CASSSDRAYGYTF
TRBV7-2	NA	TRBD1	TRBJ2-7	TGTGCCAGCAGCTTAAGGACAGGCGCTTTTAGCGAGCAGTACTTC	CASSLRTGAFSEQYF
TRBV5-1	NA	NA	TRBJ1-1	TGCGCCAGCAGCTTGGCACAGGGAGGTTGGGTGAGTGAAGCTTTCTTT	CASSLAQGGWVSEAFF
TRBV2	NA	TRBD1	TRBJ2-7	TGTGCCAGCAGTGCCCAGACAGGGCCCTACGAGCAGTACTTC	CASSAQTGPYEQYF
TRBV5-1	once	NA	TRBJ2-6	TGCGCCAGCAGCGGGAATAGGGGTGGGGTTTCTGGGGCCAACGTCCTGACTTTC	CASSGNRGGVSGANVLTF
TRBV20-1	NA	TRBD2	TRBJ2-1	TGCAGTGCTAGTGGTTCGGCGGGGGGCTTTTCCCATGAGCAGTTCTTC	CSASGSAGGFSHEQFF
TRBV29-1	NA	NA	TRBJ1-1	TGCAGCGCTGGAGTTAAGTTGGGGACTGAAGCTTTCTTT	CSAGVKLGTEAFF
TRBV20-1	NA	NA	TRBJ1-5	TGCAGTGCTAGAGATCGAAGTATCCAACTTAGCAATCAGCCCCAGCATTTT	CSARDRSIQLSNQPQHF
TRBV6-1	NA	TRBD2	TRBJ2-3	TGTGCCAGCAGCCTCGGGACTAGCGTAGGCACAGATACGCAGTATTTT	CASSLGTSVGTDTQYF
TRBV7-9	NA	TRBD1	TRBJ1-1	TGTGCCAGCAGCGAGCAGGGGGCTGGTGAAGCTTTCTTT	CASSEQGAGEAFF
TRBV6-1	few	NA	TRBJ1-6	TGTGCCAGCAGTGCCGGGACACTGAATATGGGCAATTCACCCCTCCACTTT	CASSAGTLNMGNSPLHF
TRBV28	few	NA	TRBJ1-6	TGTGCCAGCAGTTTAAGTCAACCCCCACGTCTCCTCCACTTT	CASSLSQPPRLLHF
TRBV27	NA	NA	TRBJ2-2	TGTGCCAGCAGATCCAGGGCCGGGGAGCTGTTTTTT	CASRSRAGELFF
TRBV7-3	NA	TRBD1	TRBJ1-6	TGTGCCAGCAGCTTAACAGGGGGACAGGGGGGATATAATTCACCCCTCCACTTT	CASSLTGGQGGYNSPLHF
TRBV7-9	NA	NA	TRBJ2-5	TGTGCCAGCAGCCCCAGGGAAAAAGAGACCCAGTACTTC	CASSPREKETQYF
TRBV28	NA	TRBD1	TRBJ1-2	TGTGCCAGCTGGGTCTGGACAGGGACGGATGGCTACACCTTC	CASWVWTGTDGYTF
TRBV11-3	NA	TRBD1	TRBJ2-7	TGTGCCAGCAGCCAACCCGAACTCCGGGACAGCCGGTTC	CASSQPELRDSRF
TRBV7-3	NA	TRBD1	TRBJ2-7	TGTGCCAGCAGCTCTACAGGGGGCAAAGAGCAGTACTTC	CASSSTGGKEQYF
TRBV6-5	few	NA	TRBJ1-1	TGTGCCAGCAGTTACAGGCTAATAAACACTGAAGCTTTCTTT	CASSYRLINTEAFF
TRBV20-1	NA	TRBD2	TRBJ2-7	TGCAGTGCCAGAGGACTAGCGGGAATCTACGAGCAGTACTTC	CSARGLAGIYEQYF
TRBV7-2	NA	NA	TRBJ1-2	TGTGCCAGCAGCGGTGCAGGGGAGGGCTATGGCTACACCTTC	CASSGAGEGYGYTF
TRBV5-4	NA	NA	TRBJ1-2	TGTGCCAGCAGCCCCGACATTAACTATGGCTACACCTTC	CASSPDINYGYTF
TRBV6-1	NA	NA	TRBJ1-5	TGTGCCAGCAGCTCCGGAGCATTCAATCAGCCCCAGCATTTT	CASSSGAFNQPQHF
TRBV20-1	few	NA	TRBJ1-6	TGCAGTGCTCGAAGCCGGGTTGCACCCCTCCACTTT	CSARSRVAPLHF
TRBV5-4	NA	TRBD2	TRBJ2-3	TGTGCCAGCAGCTTAGCGGGGGGCCCCAAGGGAGATACGCAGTATTTT	CASSLAGGPKGDTQYF
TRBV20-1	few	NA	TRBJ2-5	TGCAGTGCTAGAGATGGCGGAGGGCTTAGGACCCAGTACTTC	CSARDGGGLRTQYF
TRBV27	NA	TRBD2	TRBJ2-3	TGTGCCAGCATGGGAGGGAGTTACACAGATACGCAGTATTTT	CASMGGSYTDTQYF
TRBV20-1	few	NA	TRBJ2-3	TGCAGTGCTAGAGGTCGGGGTGGGGTGACAGATACGCAGTATTTT	CSARGRGGVTDTQYF
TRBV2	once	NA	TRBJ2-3	TGTGCCAGCAGTGACCAAGGACGGACTACTAGCACAGATACGCAGTATTTT	CASSDQGRTTSTDTQYF
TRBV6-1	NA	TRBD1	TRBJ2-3	TGTGCCAGCACGGACAGGGGGCGAAGCGCGGATACGCAGTATTTT	CASTDRGRSADTQYF
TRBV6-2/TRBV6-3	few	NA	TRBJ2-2	TGTGCCAGCAGACACAGGGTCACCGGGGAGCTGTTTTTT	CASRHRVTGELFF
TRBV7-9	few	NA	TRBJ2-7	TGTGCCAGCAGCTCGGGACCATTAGACAGCGAGCAGTACTTC	CASSSGPLDSEQYF
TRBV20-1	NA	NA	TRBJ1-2	TGCAGTGTTAGAGATCGCGGTCGAGAGGGGGACTGGTATGGCTACACCTTC	CSVRDRGREGDWYGYTF
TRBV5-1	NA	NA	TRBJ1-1	TGCGCCAGCACGAGTGACACTGAAGCTTTCTTT	CASTSDTEAFF
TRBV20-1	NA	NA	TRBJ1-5	TGCAGTGCTAGAGAGGGGAGGCCGTCACAGCCCCAGCATTTT	CSAREGRPSQPQHF
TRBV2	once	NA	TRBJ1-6	TGTGCCAGCAGTGAAGGTATGGGGAATGGACCCCTCCACTTT	CASSEGMGNGPLHF